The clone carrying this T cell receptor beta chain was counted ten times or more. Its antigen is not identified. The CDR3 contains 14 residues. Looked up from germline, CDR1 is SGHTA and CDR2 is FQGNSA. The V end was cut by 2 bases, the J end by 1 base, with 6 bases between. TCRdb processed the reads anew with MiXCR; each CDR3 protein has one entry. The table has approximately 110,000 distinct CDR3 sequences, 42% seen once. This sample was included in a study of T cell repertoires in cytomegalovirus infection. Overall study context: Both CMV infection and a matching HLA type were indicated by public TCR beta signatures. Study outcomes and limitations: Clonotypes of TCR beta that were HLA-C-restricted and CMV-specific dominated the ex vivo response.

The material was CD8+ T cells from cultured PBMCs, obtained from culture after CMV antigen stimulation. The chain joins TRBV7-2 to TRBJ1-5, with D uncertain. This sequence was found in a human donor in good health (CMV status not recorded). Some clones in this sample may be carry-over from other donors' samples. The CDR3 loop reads CASSLFNSNQPQHF. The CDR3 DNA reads TGTGCCAGCAGCTTATTTAACAGCAATCAGCCCCAGCATTTT.